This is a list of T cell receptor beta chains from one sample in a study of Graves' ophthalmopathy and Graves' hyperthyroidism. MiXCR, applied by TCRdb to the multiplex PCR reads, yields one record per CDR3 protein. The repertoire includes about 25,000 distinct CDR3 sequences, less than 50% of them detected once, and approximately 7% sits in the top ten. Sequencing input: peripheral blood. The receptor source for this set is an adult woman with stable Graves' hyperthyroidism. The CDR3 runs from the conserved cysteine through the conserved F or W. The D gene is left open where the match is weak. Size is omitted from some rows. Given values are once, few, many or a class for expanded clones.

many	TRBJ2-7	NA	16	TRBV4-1	TGCGCCAGCAGCCAAGGGGACCGGGACACTTCTTACGAGCAGTACTTC	CASSQGDRDTSYEQYF
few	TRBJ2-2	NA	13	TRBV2	TGTGCCAGCAGCGATGCGAACACCGGGGAGCTGTTTTTT	CASSDANTGELFF
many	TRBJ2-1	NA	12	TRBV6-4	TGTGCCAGCGGCTCAGGGCCCAATGAGCAGTTCTTC	CASGSGPNEQFF
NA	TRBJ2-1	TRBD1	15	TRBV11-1	TGTGCCAGCAGCTTAAGGCCGGGACAGAGCCATGAGCAGTTCTTC	CASSLRPGQSHEQFF
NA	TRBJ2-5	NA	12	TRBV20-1	TGCAGTGCTAGCGGAGCCCAAGAGACCCAGTACTTC	CSASGAQETQYF
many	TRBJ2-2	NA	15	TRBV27	TGTGCCAGCAGTTTGATCACCTACAAAACCGGGGAGCTGTTTTTT	CASSLITYKTGELFF
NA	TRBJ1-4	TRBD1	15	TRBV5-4	TGTGCCAGCAGCCCCGACAGGGGTCTTAATGAAAAACTGTTTTTT	CASSPDRGLNEKLFF
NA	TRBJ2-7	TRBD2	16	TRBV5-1	TGCGCCAGCAGCGGGGGACTACCGGGAGGCCAGGGCGAGCAGTACTTC	CASSGGLPGGQGEQYF
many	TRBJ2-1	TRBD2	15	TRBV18	TGTGCCAGCTCACCACCGGGACTAGGGTTCAATGAGCAGTTCTTC	CASSPPGLGFNEQFF
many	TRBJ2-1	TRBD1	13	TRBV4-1	TGCGCCAGCAGCCACGGAGACAGGGCGTCTCCGATCTTC	CASSHGDRASPIF
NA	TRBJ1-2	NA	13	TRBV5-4	TGTGCCAGCAGCCAAGCCGGGGTGTATGGCTACACCTTC	CASSQAGVYGYTF
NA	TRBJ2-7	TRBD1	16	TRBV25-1	TGTGCCAGCAGTGAGACAGGGAAATACAATCAGCCCCAGCAGTACTTC	CASSETGKYNQPQQYF
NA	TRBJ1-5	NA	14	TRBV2	TGTGCCAGCAGGGGGGGTCCCAGCAATCAGCCCCAGCATTTT	CASRGGPSNQPQHF
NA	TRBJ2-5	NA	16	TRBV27	TGTGCCAGCAGATCATACGACAGGGAGGAGTGGGAGACCCAGTACTTC	CASRSYDREEWETQYF
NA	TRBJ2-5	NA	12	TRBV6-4	TGTGCCAGAATACCGGGACGTGAGACCCAGTACTTC	CARIPGRETQYF
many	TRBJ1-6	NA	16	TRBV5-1	TGCGCCAGCAGCTTGCCTGGGGGCTCCTATAATTCACCCCTCCACTTT	CASSLPGGSYNSPLHF
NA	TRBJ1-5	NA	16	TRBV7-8	TGTGCCAGCAGCCCGTTAGGGGTAGGAGACATTCAGCCCCAGCATTTT	CASSPLGVGDIQPQHF
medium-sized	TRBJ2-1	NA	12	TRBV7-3	TGTGCCAGCAGCGACGGACCCGGTCCTTTGTTCTTC	CASSDGPGPLFF
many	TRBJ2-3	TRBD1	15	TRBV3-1	TGTGCCAGCAGCCAAGGGGACAGGGCGAAAGATACGCAGTATTTT	CASSQGDRAKDTQYF
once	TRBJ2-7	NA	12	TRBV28	TGTGCCAGCAGTTTCCAGGGCTACGAGCAGTACTTC	CASSFQGYEQYF
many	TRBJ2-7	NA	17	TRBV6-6	TGTGCCAGCAGTTCCCTGGTGGGCCCGGCGTTGATTTACGAGCAGTACTTC	CASSSLVGPALIYEQYF
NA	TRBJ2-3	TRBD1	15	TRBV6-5	TGTGCCAGCAGTTACTCAACAGGGGGCAGAGATACGCAGTATTTT	CASSYSTGGRDTQYF
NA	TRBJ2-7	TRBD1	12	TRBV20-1	TGCAGTGCCCCCGGGACAGGCTACGAGCAGTACTTC	CSAPGTGYEQYF
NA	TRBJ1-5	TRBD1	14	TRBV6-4	TGTGCCAGCAACACGACAGGGAGCAATCAGCCCCAGCATTTT	CASNTTGSNQPQHF
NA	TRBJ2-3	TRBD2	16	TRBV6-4	TGTGCCAGCAGTGACTCGACTAGCGGGAGCACAGATACGCAGTATTTT	CASSDSTSGSTDTQYF
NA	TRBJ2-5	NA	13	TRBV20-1	TGCAGTGCTCGGTGGGGGTCCCAAGAGACCCAGTACTTC	CSARWGSQETQYF
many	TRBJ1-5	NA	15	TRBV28	TGTGCCAGCAGTGCCGAGGGGCTTGGGGGTCAGCCCCAGCATTTT	CASSAEGLGGQPQHF
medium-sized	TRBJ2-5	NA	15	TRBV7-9	TGTGCCAGCAGCCCAGGACCCGGAGGGAGGGAGACCCAGTACTTC	CASSPGPGGRETQYF
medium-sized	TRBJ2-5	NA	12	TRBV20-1	TGCAGTGCCAGGAGGGGAGAAGAGACCCAGTACTTC	CSARRGEETQYF
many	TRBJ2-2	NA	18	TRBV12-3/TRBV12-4	TGTGCCAGCAGATTGACAGGGGGGGCTAGCGGGAGCACCGGGGAGCTGTTTTTT	CASRLTGGASGSTGELFF
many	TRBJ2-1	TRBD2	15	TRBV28	TGTGCCAGCAGTGAACAGCGGGAGAGCTACAATGAGCAGTTCTTC	CASSEQRESYNEQFF
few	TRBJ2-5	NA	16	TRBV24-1	TGTGCCACCAGTGTCCGCCCCGGCACCCGGGACGGGACCCAGTACTTC	CATSVRPGTRDGTQYF
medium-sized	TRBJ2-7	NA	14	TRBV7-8	TGTGCCAGCAGCTCGATATTGAAGCCCTACGAGCAGTACTTC	CASSSILKPYEQYF
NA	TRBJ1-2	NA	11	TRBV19	TGTGCCACGGGGGGGGGTTATGGCTACACCTTC	CATGGGYGYTF
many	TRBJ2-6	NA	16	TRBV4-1	TGCGCCAGCAGCCAAGATCAGGGGTCTGGGGCCAACGTCCTGACTTTC	CASSQDQGSGANVLTF
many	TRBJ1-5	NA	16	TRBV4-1	TGCGCCAGCAGCCAGGTCCGCGCACTAGGTGATCAGCCCCAGCATTTT	CASSQVRALGDQPQHF
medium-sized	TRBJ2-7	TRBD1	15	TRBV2	TGTGCCACCAAGGGTTCAGGGACAGGGCCTTACGAGCAGTACTTC	CATKGSGTGPYEQYF
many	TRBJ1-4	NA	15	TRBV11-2	TGTGCCAGCAGCTCTTCCGGGGCAGGGTTAGAAAAACTGTTTTTT	CASSSSGAGLEKLFF
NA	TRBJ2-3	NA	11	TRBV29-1	TGCAGCGGGACTAGCACAGATACGCAGTATTTT	CSGTSTDTQYF
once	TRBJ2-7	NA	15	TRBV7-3	TGTGCCAGCAGCTTAAGTGCGGGCCGTCAATACGAGCAGTACTTC	CASSLSAGRQYEQYF
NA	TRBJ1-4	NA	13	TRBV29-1	TGCAGCGTAACCATCACAACTAATGAAAAACTGTTTTTT	CSVTITTNEKLFF
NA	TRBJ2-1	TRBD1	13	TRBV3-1	TGTGCCAGCAGCCAGACACGACAGGGTGAGAGGTTCTTC	CASSQTRQGERFF
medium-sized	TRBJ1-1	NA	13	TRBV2	TGTGCCAGCAGTGTCGTCCGAGACACTGAAGCTTTCTTT	CASSVVRDTEAFF
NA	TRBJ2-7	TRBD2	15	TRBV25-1	TGTGCCAGCAGTGAAAGAACTAGCGGGAGATACGAGCAGTACTTC	CASSERTSGRYEQYF
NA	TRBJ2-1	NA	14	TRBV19	TGTGCCAGTAGAAAAGGGACCCATTACTGGGAGCAGTTCTTC	CASRKGTHYWEQFF
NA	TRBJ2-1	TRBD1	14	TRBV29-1	TGCAGCGTTGAAGATTTGGGACAGTCACCGAGGGTTATCTTC	CSVEDLGQSPRVIF
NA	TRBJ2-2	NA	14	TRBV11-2	TGTGCCGGCAGCTTAGTTAGCGGTAATGAGGAGCTGTTTTTT	CAGSLVSGNEELFF
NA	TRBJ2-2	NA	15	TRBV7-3	TGTGCCAGCAGCTTAGTTCGGGGAGGAACCGGGGAGCTGTTTTTT	CASSLVRGGTGELFF
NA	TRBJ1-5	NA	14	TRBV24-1	TGTGCCACCAGTGGTAGCGGGAGAAGTGAGACCCAGCATTTT	CATSGSGRSETQHF
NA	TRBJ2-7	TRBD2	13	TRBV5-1	TGCGCCATCAGACTAGCGGGAGTGTACGAGCAATACTTC	CAIRLAGVYEQYF
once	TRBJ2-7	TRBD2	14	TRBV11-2	TGTGCCAGTAGCTCTAGCGGGACCTACTACGAGCAGTACTTC	CASSSSGTYYEQYF
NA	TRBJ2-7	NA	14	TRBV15	TGTGCCACCAGCAGAGACGAGAACTCCTACGAGCAGTACTTC	CATSRDENSYEQYF
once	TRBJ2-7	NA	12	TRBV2	TGTGCCAGCAGTGAAGCCAACTACGAGCAGTACTTC	CASSEANYEQYF
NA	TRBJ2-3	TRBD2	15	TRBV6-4	TGTGTCAGCAGTGACACTAGCGGGAGCACAGATACGCCATATTTT	CVSSDTSGSTDTPYF
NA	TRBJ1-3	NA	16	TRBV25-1	TGTGCCAGCAGTGATCATCCAGAACCCTCTGGAAACACCATATATTTT	CASSDHPEPSGNTIYF
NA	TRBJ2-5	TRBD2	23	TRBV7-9	TGTGCCAGCAGCCCAACCCCTCGGCTAGCGGGAGGAGTAGCGGGAGGGTACCAAGAGACCCAGTACTTC	CASSPTPRLAGGVAGGYQETQYF
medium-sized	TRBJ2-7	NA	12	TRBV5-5	TGTGCCAGCAGCTTAGGGATCTACGAGCAGTACTTC	CASSLGIYEQYF
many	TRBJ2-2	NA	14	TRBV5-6	TGTGCCAGCAGCTTGGCCGCGGGCACCGGGGAGCTGTTTTTT	CASSLAAGTGELFF